The text below deals with one TCR beta chain. This sample was included in a study of patients and donors after allogeneic stem cell transplantation. MiXCR was run by TCRdb on the RT-PCR reads, yielding one entry per CDR3 protein. In the table there are more than 150,000 distinct CDR3 sequences, roughly two fifths of which are singletons. Germline V CDR1 and CDR2: LGHDT, YNNKEL (reference sequence). V lost 1 base and J 5 bases, leaving 8 bases between the germline ends. The CDR3 runs 13 residues. The receptor was isolated from a human donor who was either an allogeneic HSCT recipient or a stem cell or donor lymphocyte infusion donor (not recorded which). It is not recorded whose cells these are; they may come from a transplant donor. Sequenced sample: blood, either unsorted or a sorted T cell fraction (not recorded which). V gene TRBV3-1 combines with J gene TRBJ1-1; D is ambiguous. For the CDR3, the DNA is TGTGCCAGCAGCCAAGCACCTGGTACTGAAGCTTTCTTT. It translates to CASSQAPGTEAFF.